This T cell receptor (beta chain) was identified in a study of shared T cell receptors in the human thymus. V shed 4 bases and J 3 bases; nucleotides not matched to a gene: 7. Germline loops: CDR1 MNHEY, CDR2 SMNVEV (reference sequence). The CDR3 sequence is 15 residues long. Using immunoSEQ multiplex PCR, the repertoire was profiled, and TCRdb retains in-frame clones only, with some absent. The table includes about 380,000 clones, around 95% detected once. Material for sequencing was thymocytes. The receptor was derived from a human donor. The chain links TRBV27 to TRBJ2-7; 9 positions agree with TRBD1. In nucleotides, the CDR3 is TGTGCCAGCAGTTCGGGGGACAGGGCACTCTACGAGCAGTACTTC. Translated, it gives CASSSGDRALYEQYF.